These 7 T cell receptor beta chains came from one sample sequenced in a study of long-term antiretroviral therapy in people with HIV. Sequencing relied on immunoSEQ assay v3.0, run at survey level. Profiling relied on immunoSEQ multiplex PCR, and the TCRdb table lists in-frame clones only, not all of them. The sample has fewer than 25,000 clones; over 75% are singletons. The sample consisted of unsorted PBMCs, taken 1.5 years after starting antiretroviral therapy. The origin of the receptors is a man in his thirties or forties with HIV.

The rearrangement joins TRBV30 to TRBJ2-3, with a weak D call TRBD2 (6 bases). The germline V gene encodes CDR1 GTSNPN and CDR2 SVGIG (reference sequence). This CDR3 comprises 14 residues. Trimming pared 4 bases from V and 0 bases from J, leaving 11 bases between. CDR3 coding DNA: TGTGCCTGGACGGAGGGACGGAGCACAGATACGCAGTATTTT. Translating gives CAWTEGRSTDTQYF.

This clone was observed a single time. The rearrangement joins TRBV28 to TRBJ1-2; D is undetermined. Germline CDR1 MDHEN, CDR2 SYDVKM. The CDR3 spans 13 residues. Trimming left V 7 bases short and J 4 bases short, with 13 bases between. The CDR3, as DNA: TGTGCCAGCATCACCAGCAATAGCTATGGCTACACCTTC. Translating gives CASITSNSYGYTF.

The chain combines TRBV7-2 with TRBJ2-7; possible D gene TRBD2, 5 bases. The length of the CDR3 is 15 residues. CDR1 is SGHTA, CDR2 FQGNSA, per germline. Trimming shortened V by 5 bases and J by 7 bases, and 21 bases separated the two germline ends. The CDR3 region has the DNA TGTGCCAGCAGCCTGGAGGCGGCGCGACGAGGAGAGCAGTACTTC. Protein: CASSLEAARRGEQYF.

V and J are TRBV14 and TRBJ2-1, with D perhaps TRBD1 (6 bases). CDR1 is SGHDN and CDR2 is FVKESK in the germline V gene. The CDR3 loop spans 16 amino acids. The V end was cut by 0 bases, the J end by 0 bases, with 9 bases between. CDR3 nucleotide sequence: TGTGCCAGCAGCCAAGAGGACAGAAACTCCTACAATGAGCAGTTCTTC. Translating gives CASSQEDRNSYNEQFF.

The rearrangement links TRBV4-1 to TRBJ2-3; 11 bases line up with TRBD2. V dropped 1 base and J dropped 3; count of bases not matched to a gene: 3. Germline CDR1 MGHRA, CDR2 YSYEKL. This CDR3 comprises 16 residues. The CDR3 sequence is CASSQGLAGGTDTQYF. The CDR3, as DNA: TGCGCCAGCAGCCAAGGGCTAGCGGGGGGTACAGATACGCAGTATTTT.

The V gene is TRBV19, the J gene TRBJ2-1; D is perhaps TRBD1 or TRBD2 (5 bases each). Trimming removed 5 bases at V and 12 bases at J, with 17 bases between. The CDR3 sequence is 13 residues long. In germline, CDR1 is LNHDA, CDR2 SQIVND (reference sequence). The CDR3 nucleotides read TGTGCCAGTAGTTTCGGACTGAATGGGGGGCAGTTCTTC. Its translation is CASSFGLNGGQFF.

The chain uses TRBV19 and TRBJ2-7; D uncertain. Trimming removed 2 bases at V and 0 bases at J, with 11 bases between. The CDR3 is 15 amino acids. Germline CDR1 LNHDA, CDR2 SQIVND (reference sequence). The CDR3 spells CASSIKDGYSYEQYF. The DNA of the CDR3 is TGTGCCAGTAGTATAAAGGACGGCTACTCCTACGAGCAGTACTTC.